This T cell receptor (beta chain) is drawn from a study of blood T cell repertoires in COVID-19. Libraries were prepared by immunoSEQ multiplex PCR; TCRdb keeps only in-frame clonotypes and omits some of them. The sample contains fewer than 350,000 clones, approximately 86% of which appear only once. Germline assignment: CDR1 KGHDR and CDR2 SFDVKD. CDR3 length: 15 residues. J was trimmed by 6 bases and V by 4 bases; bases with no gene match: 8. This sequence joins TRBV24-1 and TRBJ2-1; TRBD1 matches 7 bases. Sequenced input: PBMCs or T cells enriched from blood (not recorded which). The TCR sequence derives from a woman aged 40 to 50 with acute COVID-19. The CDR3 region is CATSDPTGFGNEQFF. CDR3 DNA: TGTGCCACCAGTGACCCGACAGGGTTTGGCAATGAGCAGTTCTTC.